A selection of T cell receptor beta chains follows, all from one sample in a study of blood T cells in healthy people across ages. TCRdb analysed the 5' RACE reads with MiXCR anew, one entry per CDR3 protein. The profile shows hundreds of thousands of distinct CDR3 sequences, less than 45% of them singletons. What was sequenced was blood. The receptors come from a man older than 75 in good health. The CDR3 runs from the conserved cysteine through the conserved F or W. The D gene is left open where the match is weak. Size values are once, few and many counts, or a class for expanded clones, and some rows have none.

len: 13
v_gene: TRBV7-2
j_gene: TRBJ2-2
abundance: .
d_gene: .
CDR3nt: TGTGCCAGCAGACTTACTGAGACCGGGGAGCTGTTTTTT
CDR3aa: CASRLTETGELFF

len: 14
v_gene: TRBV19
j_gene: TRBJ2-7
abundance: .
d_gene: .
CDR3nt: TGTGCCAGTAGCAACTACGACAGGTCAAACGAGCAGTACTTC
CDR3aa: CASSNYDRSNEQYF

len: 13
v_gene: TRBV20-1
j_gene: TRBJ1-5
abundance: few
d_gene: .
CDR3nt: TGCAGTGCTCGGCGCAGTAGCAATCAGCCCCAGCATTTT
CDR3aa: CSARRSSNQPQHF

len: 15
v_gene: TRBV20-1
j_gene: TRBJ2-7
abundance: few
d_gene: TRBD2
CDR3nt: TGCAGTGCTAGAGGACGGGGCGGGAGAACGCAGGAGCAGTACTTC
CDR3aa: CSARGRGGRTQEQYF

len: 15
v_gene: TRBV6-2/TRBV6-3
j_gene: TRBJ2-7
abundance: few
d_gene: .
CDR3nt: TGTGCCAGCAGTTACTCAGCGGTTCTCTCCTACGAGCAGTACTTC
CDR3aa: CASSYSAVLSYEQYF

len: 18
v_gene: TRBV5-6
j_gene: TRBJ2-3
abundance: few
d_gene: TRBD2
CDR3nt: TGTGCCAGCAGCCTCCTAAGCGGGGGGGCGGTGTTAGCAGATACGCAGTATTTT
CDR3aa: CASSLLSGGAVLADTQYF

len: 15
v_gene: TRBV27
j_gene: TRBJ2-3
abundance: .
d_gene: .
CDR3nt: TGTGCCAGCAGTTATTTCGGGACTCGCACAGATACGCAGTATTTT
CDR3aa: CASSYFGTRTDTQYF

len: 17
v_gene: TRBV18
j_gene: TRBJ2-7
abundance: few
d_gene: .
CDR3nt: TGTGCCAGCTCGACTATACCCCCTAGCAGCCGCTCCTACGAGCAGTACTTC
CDR3aa: CASSTIPPSSRSYEQYF

len: 16
v_gene: TRBV2
j_gene: TRBJ1-5
abundance: .
d_gene: .
CDR3nt: TGTGCCAGCAGCCGGGACCGACGGAACCAGGGTCAGCCCCAGCATTTT
CDR3aa: CASSRDRRNQGQPQHF

len: 12
v_gene: TRBV5-6
j_gene: TRBJ2-3
abundance: many
d_gene: .
CDR3nt: TGTGCCAGCAGCGCGAGCACAGATACGCAGTATTTT
CDR3aa: CASSASTDTQYF